This T cell receptor (beta chain) was identified in a study of control samples from healthy donors and cancer patients. Some clones are missing from TCRdb's copy, which holds only in-frame ones; the method was immunoSEQ multiplex PCR. Of approximately 100,000 clones in the sample, around nine tenths were seen once. The receptor comes from a man aged 25-45 years in good health. Sequenced: blood.

CDR3: CASSLDLARRNSPLHF. CDR3 nucleotides: TGTGCCAGCAGCTTAGATCTCGCCCGGAGGAATTCACCCCTCCACTTT. The rearrangement uses TRBV11-2 and TRBJ1-6; D is undetermined. CDR1 and CDR2 (germline): SGHAT, FQNNGV. The CDR3 is 16 amino acids. Trimming left V 0 bases short and J 7 bases short, with 13 bases between.